This TCR beta chain stems from a study of CD8+CD57+ T cells in acquired aplastic anemia. Only patients with CD8+CD57+ cell expansion on flow cytometry were chosen for sequencing. Every patient had severe acquired aplastic anemia. Prior therapy had not been administered to any patient at the time of blood sampling. Germline-derived CDR1 and CDR2 are LNHDA and SQIVND (reference sequence). This CDR3 contains 15 residues. V shed 3 bases and J shed 2 bases, with 13 bases lying between them. TCR beta VDJ and CDR3 profiling used genomic DNA as template. TCRdb used MiXCR to reprocess the reads, holding one entry per CDR3 protein. The sample holds about 160,000 distinct CDR3 sequences; about half are singletons and the top ten take 2.5% to 4%. Points from the study as a whole: Patients and controls shared under 35 CD8+ CDR3 sequences, which appeared highly expressed in patients and within their immunodominant clones.

Points on this clonotype: Antigen: not known.

The sequenced sample consisted of sorted CD4+, CD8+, or CD8+CD57+ T cells (not recorded which) from PBMCs. This sequence joins TRBV19 and TRBJ1-2; D may be TRBD1 (5 bases). The sequence derives from a human donor with aplastic anemia. The CDR3 nucleotides read TGTGCCAGTAGTATGGGGCAACACCTAAACTATGGCTACACCTTC. As protein: CASSMGQHLNYGYTF.